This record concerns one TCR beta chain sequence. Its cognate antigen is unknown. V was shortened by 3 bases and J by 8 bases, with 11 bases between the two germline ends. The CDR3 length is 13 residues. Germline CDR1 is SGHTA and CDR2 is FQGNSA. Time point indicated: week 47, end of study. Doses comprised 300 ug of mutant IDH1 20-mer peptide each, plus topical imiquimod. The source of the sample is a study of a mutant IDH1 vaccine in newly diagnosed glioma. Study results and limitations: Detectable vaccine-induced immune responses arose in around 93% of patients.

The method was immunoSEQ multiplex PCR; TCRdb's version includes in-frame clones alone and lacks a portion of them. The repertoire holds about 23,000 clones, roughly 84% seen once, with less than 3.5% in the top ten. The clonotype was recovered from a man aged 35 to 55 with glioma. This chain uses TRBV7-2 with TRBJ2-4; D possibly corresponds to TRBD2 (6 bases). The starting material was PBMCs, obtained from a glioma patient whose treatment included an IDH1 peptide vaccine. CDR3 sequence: CASSFGSGDIQYF. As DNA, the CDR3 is TGTGCCAGCAGCTTTGGGTCGGGAGACATTCAGTACTTC.